A selection of T cell receptor beta chains follows, all from one sample in a study of chemoradiotherapy in HPV16-positive cancers. Here immunoSEQ multiplex PCR was the method, and the copy in TCRdb shows in-frame clones only, minus some. The sample records some 7,200 clones, approximately 90% being singletons. Material: tumor tissue, obtained from a patient who underwent chemoradiotherapy. All receptors derive from a human donor with HPV-associated anogenital cancer. The CDR3 runs from the conserved cysteine through the conserved F or W. D genes are given only for firm matches. Some rows mark clone size as missing; the rest say once, few, many or name a class of expanded clone.

V,J,size,D,CDR3,DNA
TRBV7-6,TRBJ2-2,-,-,CASSWGGGVTGELFF,TGTGCCAGCAGCTGGGGCGGGGGCGTCACCGGGGAGCTGTTTTTT
TRBV11-2,TRBJ1-1,-,TRBD1,CASSWDRGRVEAFF,TGTGCCAGCAGCTGGGACAGGGGGAGAGTTGAAGCTTTCTTT
TRBV11-3,TRBJ1-2,-,-,CASSSWRANYGYTF,TGTGCCAGCAGCTCATGGAGGGCTAACTATGGCTACACCTTC
TRBV7-9,TRBJ2-6,once,-,CASSSGPNVLTF,TGTGCCAGCAGCTCTGGACCTAACGTCCTGACTTTC
TRBV28,TRBJ2-2,-,-,CASSLLTGELFF,TGTGCCAGCAGTCTCCTCACCGGGGAGCTGTTTTTT
TRBV6-1,TRBJ2-1,-,TRBD2,CASRLAGYNEQFF,TGTGCCAGCAGACTAGCGGGATACAATGAGCAGTTCTTC
TRBV14,TRBJ2-7,-,TRBD2,CASSQAPREGLYYEQYF,TGTGCCAGCAGCCAAGCCCCTCGGGAGGGTCTGTACTACGAGCAGTACTTC
TRBV28,TRBJ2-2,-,-,CASKGTPGELFF,TGTGCCAGCAAGGGGACGCCCGGGGAGCTGTTTTTT
TRBV7-9,TRBJ2-1,-,-,CASSTTAPGYNEQFF,TGTGCCAGCAGCACGACAGCTCCTGGCTACAATGAGCAGTTCTTC
TRBV10-3,TRBJ2-3,few,TRBD2,CAISGTSGTSTDTQYF,TGTGCCATCAGTGGAACTAGCGGGACTAGCACAGATACGCAGTATTTT
TRBV29-1,TRBJ2-2,-,-,CSVELRSGLNTGELFF,TGCAGCGTTGAGTTGAGATCCGGACTAAACACCGGGGAGCTGTTTTTT
TRBV28,TRBJ1-4,-,TRBD1,CASRIQGAGEKLFF,TGTGCCAGCAGGATACAGGGGGCGGGGGAGAAACTGTTTTTT
TRBV18,TRBJ2-1,-,-,CASSPGEGEPSNEQFF,TGTGCCAGCTCACCCGGAGAGGGGGAACCCTCCAATGAGCAGTTCTTC
TRBV7-6,TRBJ1-1,-,-,CASSLPGQNTEAFF,TGTGCCAGCAGCTTACCGGGCCAGAACACTGAAGCTTTCTTT
TRBV27,TRBJ1-1,-,-,CASLTAQEAFF,TGTGCCAGCTTAACTGCCCAGGAAGCTTTCTTT
TRBV6-1,TRBJ2-3,-,-,CASSGGVRLTDTQYF,TGTGCCAGCAGTGGGGGCGTCCGGCTCACAGATACGCAGTATTTT
TRBV19,TRBJ1-5,-,-,CASSLIGPRTPSNQPQHF,TGTGCCAGTAGTCTTATAGGCCCGAGGACACCTAGCAATCAGCCCCAGCATTTT
TRBV6-6,TRBJ1-6,once,-,CASSYKVRESPLHF,TGTGCCAGCAGTTACAAAGTAAGGGAGTCACCCCTCCACTTT
TRBV12-5,TRBJ2-1,-,-,CASGAGTRFF,TGTGCTAGTGGTGCCGGGACCCGGTTCTTC
TRBV30,TRBJ2-3,-,-,CAWSAGAGSTDTQYF,TGTGCCTGGAGTGCCGGGGCAGGAAGCACAGATACGCAGTATTTT
TRBV11-2,TRBJ1-1,-,-,CASSSPISNTEAFF,TGTGCCAGCAGCTCGCCCATTTCAAACACTGAAGCTTTCTTT
TRBV5-8,TRBJ1-3,once,-,CASSLRGQGGHTIYF,TGTGCCAGCAGCTTACGGGGACAAGGAGGGCACACCATATATTTT
TRBV7-9,TRBJ2-4,-,TRBD1,CASSKQAGTGQNIQYF,TGTGCCAGCAGTAAACAAGCCGGGACAGGTCAAAACATTCAGTACTTC
TRBV29-1,TRBJ1-5,-,TRBD1,CSVRQGEGQPQHF,TGCAGCGTCCGGCAGGGGGAGGGTCAGCCCCAGCATTTT
TRBV7-1,TRBJ1-1,once,-,CASSLARQVNTEAFF,TGTGCCAGCAGCTTAGCGAGACAGGTGAACACTGAAGCTTTCTTT
TRBV5-1,TRBJ2-7,-,-,CASSSGPLSEGYEQYF,TGCGCCAGCAGCTCGGGACCTTTAAGTGAGGGCTACGAGCAGTACTTC
TRBV15,TRBJ1-1,once,-,CATSREFGGNTEAFF,TGTGCCACCAGCAGAGAGTTTGGGGGCAACACTGAAGCTTTCTTT
TRBV10-3,TRBJ1-1,-,-,CAISEWDTERGDTEAFF,TGTGCCATCAGTGAGTGGGATACAGAAAGGGGGGACACTGAAGCTTTCTTT
TRBV19,TRBJ2-1,-,-,CASSIDPTGVYNEQFF,TGTGCCAGTAGTATAGATCCAACGGGAGTTTATAATGAGCAGTTCTTC
TRBV19,TRBJ2-5,-,-,CASPPPTVETQYF,TGTGCCAGTCCCCCCCCTACGGTAGAGACCCAGTACTTC
TRBV5-1,TRBJ2-1,-,TRBD1,CASSSLGGLNNEQFF,TGCGCCAGCAGCTCTTTAGGGGGCCTGAACAATGAGCAGTTCTTC
TRBV28,TRBJ1-4,-,-,CASSPSRGVATNEKLFF,TGTGCCAGCAGTCCGAGCAGGGGAGTGGCGACTAATGAAAAACTGTTTTTT
TRBV7-2,TRBJ2-3,-,TRBD1,CASSRDSASTDTQYF,TGTGCCAGCAGCCGGGACAGTGCTAGCACAGATACGCAGTATTTT
TRBV19,TRBJ1-1,-,-,CASSIELLGDSEAFF,TGTGCCAGTAGTATAGAGTTGCTGGGGGACTCTGAAGCTTTCTTT
TRBV29-1,TRBJ2-5,-,TRBD1,CSVPNGDSQETQYF,TGCAGCGTCCCCAATGGGGACAGCCAAGAGACCCAGTACTTC
TRBV27,TRBJ2-3,-,TRBD2,CASSRSQRDYTDTQYF,TGTGCCAGCAGCCGCTCCCAGCGGGACTACACAGATACGCAGTATTTT
TRBV7-9,TRBJ2-1,-,TRBD2,CASQRGDNEQFF,TGTGCCAGCCAGCGGGGGGACAATGAGCAGTTCTTC
TRBV5-1,TRBJ1-1,once,-,CASSLTARLNTEAFF,TGCGCCAGCAGCTTGACGGCCCGTCTGAACACTGAAGCTTTCTTT
TRBV7-6,TRBJ2-1,-,TRBD2,CASSSSGGAWIEQFF,TGTGCCAGCAGCTCTAGCGGGGGGGCTTGGATTGAGCAGTTCTTC
TRBV5-8,TRBJ1-1,-,-,CASSWITVNTEAFF,TGTGCCAGCAGCTGGATTACAGTGAACACTGAAGCTTTCTTT
TRBV7-4,TRBJ1-5,-,-,CASTPLAHSNQPQHF,TGTGCCAGCACCCCCCTCGCCCATAGCAATCAGCCCCAGCATTTT
TRBV10-3,TRBJ1-1,-,TRBD1,CAISPQGGSGTEAFF,TGTGCCATCAGTCCACAGGGGGGGAGTGGCACTGAAGCTTTCTTT
TRBV7-9,TRBJ2-7,-,-,CASSLFDEQYF,TGTGCCAGCAGCTTATTCGACGAGCAGTACTTC
TRBV6-6,TRBJ1-4,-,TRBD1,CASLRQGAKEKLFF,TGTGCCAGTCTGCGACAGGGGGCTAAGGAAAAACTGTTTTTT
TRBV6-5,TRBJ1-2,-,-,CASSQTVSNPYGYTF,TGTGCCAGCAGTCAGACAGTTTCAAATCCTTATGGCTACACCTTC
TRBV18,TRBJ1-4,-,-,CASSYPPRGAGEKLFF,TGTGCCAGCTCCTACCCCCCGCGGGGTGCGGGTGAAAAACTGTTTTTT
TRBV27,TRBJ2-2,-,-,CASSFRKLQIYANTGELFF,TGTGCCAGCAGTTTTAGAAAGCTCCAAATATATGCGAACACCGGGGAGCTGTTTTTT
TRBV6-5,TRBJ1-2,-,-,CASSYSGRRGYTF,TGTGCCAGCAGTTACTCAGGGAGACGGGGCTACACCTTC
TRBV2,TRBJ1-1,few,-,CARSVNTEAFF,TGTGCCAGATCAGTGAACACTGAAGCTTTCTTT
TRBV19,TRBJ1-1,few,-,CASSLGMNTEAFF,TGTGCCAGTAGTCTCGGAATGAACACTGAAGCTTTCTTT
TRBV19,TRBJ2-2,-,TRBD2,CASSPGLAGDGELFF,TGTGCCAGTAGTCCGGGACTAGCGGGGGACGGGGAGCTGTTTTTT
TRBV20-1,TRBJ2-1,-,-,CSAPLGYEQFF,TGCAGTGCTCCCCTTGGGTATGAGCAGTTCTTC
TRBV5-1,TRBJ2-7,-,-,CASSLDVGTSSYEQYF,TGCGCCAGCAGCTTGGACGTGGGAACTAGCTCCTACGAGCAGTACTTC